This TCR beta chain was sequenced during a study of graft-versus-host responses after intestinal transplantation. Overall study: Recipients had multivisceral, liver-intestinal, or isolated intestinal transplants. Anti-thymocyte globulin induction preceded three to four years of tacrolimus and steroid maintenance in all recipients. Study findings and constraints: HvG clone declines early post-transplant were associated with peak circulating GvH levels. Patients who carried graft-donor T cell macrochimerism also had high graft-versus-host to host-versus-graft clonal ratios in their allografts.

As concerns this clone: Its antigen is not identified.

The table came from immunoSEQ multiplex PCR; TCRdb's copy has only in-frame clones and leaves some out. The data contain fewer than 50,000 clones, 70% to 85% of them singletons. The CDR3 is 13 residues long. Germline V gene sequence: CDR1 SQVTM, CDR2 ANQGSEA. V gave up 3 bases and J gave up 5 bases, with 12 bases separating them. Sequences were derived from unstimulated CD4+ T cells sorted from spleen or lymph node cells, sampled before transplant. The source is a human donor who was the organ donor for an intestinal transplant. This chain joins TRBV29-1 and TRBJ2-3; weak D call: TRBD2 (5 bases). The CDR3 coding sequence is TGCAGCGTTGATTCACTAGTGCAAGATACGCAGTATTTT. This codes for CSVDSLVQDTQYF.